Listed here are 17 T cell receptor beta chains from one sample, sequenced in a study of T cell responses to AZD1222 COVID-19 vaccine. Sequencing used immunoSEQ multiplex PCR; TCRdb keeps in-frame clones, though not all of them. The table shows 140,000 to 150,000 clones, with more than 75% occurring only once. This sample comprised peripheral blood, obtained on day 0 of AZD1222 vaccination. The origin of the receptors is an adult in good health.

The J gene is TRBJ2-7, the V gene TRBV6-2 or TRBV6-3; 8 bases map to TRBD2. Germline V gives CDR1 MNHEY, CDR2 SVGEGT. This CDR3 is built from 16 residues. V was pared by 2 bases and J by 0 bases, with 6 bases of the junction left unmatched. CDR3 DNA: TGTGCCAGCAGTTACGTGACTAGCGCGAGCTCCTACGAGCAGTACTTC. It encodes CASSYVTSASSYEQYF.

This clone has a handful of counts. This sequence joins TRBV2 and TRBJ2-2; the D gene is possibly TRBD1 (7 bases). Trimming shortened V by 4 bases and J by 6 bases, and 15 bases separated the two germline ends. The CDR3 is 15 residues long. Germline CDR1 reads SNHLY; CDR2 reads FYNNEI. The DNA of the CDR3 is TGTGCCAGCAGTGTGCAGGGGGGATTCGCCGGGGAGCTGTTTTTT. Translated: CASSVQGGFAGELFF.

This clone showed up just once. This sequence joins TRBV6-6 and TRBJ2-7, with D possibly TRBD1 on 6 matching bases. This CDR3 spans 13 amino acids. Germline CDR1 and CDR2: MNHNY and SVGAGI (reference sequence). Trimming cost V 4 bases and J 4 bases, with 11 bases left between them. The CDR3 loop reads CASSFDRLYEQYF. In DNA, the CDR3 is TGTGCCAGCAGTTTCGACAGGCTGTACGAGCAGTACTTC.

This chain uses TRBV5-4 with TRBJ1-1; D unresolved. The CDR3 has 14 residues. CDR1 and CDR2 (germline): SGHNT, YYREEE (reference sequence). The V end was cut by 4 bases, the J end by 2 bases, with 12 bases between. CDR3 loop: CASSPDLLNTEAFF. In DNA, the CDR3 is TGTGCCAGCAGCCCCGACCTCCTTAACACTGAAGCTTTCTTT.

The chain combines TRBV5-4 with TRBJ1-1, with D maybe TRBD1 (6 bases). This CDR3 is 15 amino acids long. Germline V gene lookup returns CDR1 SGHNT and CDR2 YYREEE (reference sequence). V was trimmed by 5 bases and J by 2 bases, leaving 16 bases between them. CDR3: CASRHRTGLNTEAFF. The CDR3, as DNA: TGTGCCAGCAGACACAGAACAGGGCTTAACACTGAAGCTTTCTTT.

The CDR3 DNA is TGTGCCATCTCCCCCCGCTCGGGACAAAACACCGGGGAGCTGTTTTTT. Translated, it gives CAISPRSGQNTGELFF. The V call is TRBV10-3, the J call TRBJ2-2; weak D call: TRBD1 (6 bases). The CDR3 covers 16 residues. Trimming stripped 8 bases from V and 2 bases from J, with 18 bases between. Germline V gene data show CDR1 as ENHRY and CDR2 as SYGVKD.

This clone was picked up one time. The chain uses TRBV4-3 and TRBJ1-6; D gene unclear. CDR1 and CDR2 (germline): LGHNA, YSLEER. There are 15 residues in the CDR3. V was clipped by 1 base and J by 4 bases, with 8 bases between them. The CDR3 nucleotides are TGCGCCAGCAGCCAAGCGCGGACGTATAATTCACCCCTCCACTTT. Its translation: CASSQARTYNSPLHF.

CDR3 nucleotide sequence: TGTGCCAGCAGCCCGACGGGGGTAAGCACAGATACGCAGTATTTT. Translating gives CASSPTGVSTDTQYF. This sequence joins TRBV3-1 (or the pseudogene TRBV3-2) and TRBJ2-3, with D possibly being TRBD2 (6 bases). Germline values: CDR1 LGHDT, CDR2 YNNKEL (reference sequence). Trimming cost V 4 bases and J 0 bases, with 11 bases left between them. This CDR3 has 15 residues.

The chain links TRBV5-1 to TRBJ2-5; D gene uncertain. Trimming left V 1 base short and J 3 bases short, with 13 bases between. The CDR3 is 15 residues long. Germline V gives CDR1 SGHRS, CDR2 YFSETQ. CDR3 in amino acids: CASSLYSRAEETQYF. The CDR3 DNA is TGCGCCAGCAGCTTGTATTCCCGGGCTGAAGAGACCCAGTACTTC.

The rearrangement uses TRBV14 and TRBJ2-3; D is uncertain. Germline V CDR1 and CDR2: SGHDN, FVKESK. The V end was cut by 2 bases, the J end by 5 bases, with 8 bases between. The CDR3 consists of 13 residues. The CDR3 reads CASSQQLEDTQYF. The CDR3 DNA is TGTGCCAGCAGCCAACAGTTAGAAGATACGCAGTATTTT.

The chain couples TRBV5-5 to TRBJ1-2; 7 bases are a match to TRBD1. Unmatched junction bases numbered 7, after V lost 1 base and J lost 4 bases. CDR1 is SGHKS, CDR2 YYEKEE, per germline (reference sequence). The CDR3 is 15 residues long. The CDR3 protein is CASSLSQGETYGYTF. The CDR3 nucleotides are TGTGCCAGCAGCTTGTCGCAGGGGGAGACCTATGGCTACACCTTC.

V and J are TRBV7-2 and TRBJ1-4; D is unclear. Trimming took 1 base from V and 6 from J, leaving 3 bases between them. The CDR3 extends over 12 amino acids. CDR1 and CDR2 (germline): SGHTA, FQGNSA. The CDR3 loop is CASSLGHEKLFF. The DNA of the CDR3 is TGTGCCAGCAGCTTAGGCCATGAAAAACTGTTTTTT. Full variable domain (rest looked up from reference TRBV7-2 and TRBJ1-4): GAGVSQSPSNKVTEKGKDVELRCDPISGHTALYWYRQSLGQGLEFLIYFQGNSAPDKSGLPSDRFSAERTGGSVSTLTIQRTQQEDSAVYLCASSLGHEKLFFGSGTQLSVL.

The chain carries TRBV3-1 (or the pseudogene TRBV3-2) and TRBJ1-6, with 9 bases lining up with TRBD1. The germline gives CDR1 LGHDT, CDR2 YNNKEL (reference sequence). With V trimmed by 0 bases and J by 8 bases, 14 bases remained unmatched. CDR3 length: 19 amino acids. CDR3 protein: CASSQDPQGAVIKDSPLHF. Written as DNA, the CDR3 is TGTGCCAGCAGCCAAGATCCACAGGGGGCAGTTATAAAAGATTCACCCCTCCACTTT.

The CDR3 sequence is CASSEAPSPGENTFF. CDR3 bases: TGTGCCAGCAGTGAAGCTCCCTCCCCCGGAGAAAATACTTTCTTT. The chain employs TRBV2 and TRBJ1-1; D is unresolved. CDR3 length equals 15 residues. CDR1 and CDR2 (germline): SNHLY, FYNNEI. V was cut by 0 bases and J by 12 bases, with 20 bases left in between.

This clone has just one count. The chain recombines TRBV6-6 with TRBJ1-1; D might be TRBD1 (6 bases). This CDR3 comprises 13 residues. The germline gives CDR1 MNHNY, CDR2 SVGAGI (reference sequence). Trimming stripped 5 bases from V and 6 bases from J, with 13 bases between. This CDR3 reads CASSPVGGAEAFF. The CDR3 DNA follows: TGTGCCAGCAGTCCCGTGGGGGGCGCTGAAGCTTTCTTT.

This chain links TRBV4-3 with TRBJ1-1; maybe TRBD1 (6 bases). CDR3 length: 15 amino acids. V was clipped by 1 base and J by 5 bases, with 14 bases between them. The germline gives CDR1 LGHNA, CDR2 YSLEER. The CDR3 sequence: CASSQANQGMTEAFF. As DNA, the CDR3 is TGCGCCAGCAGCCAAGCAAATCAGGGGATGACTGAAGCTTTCTTT.

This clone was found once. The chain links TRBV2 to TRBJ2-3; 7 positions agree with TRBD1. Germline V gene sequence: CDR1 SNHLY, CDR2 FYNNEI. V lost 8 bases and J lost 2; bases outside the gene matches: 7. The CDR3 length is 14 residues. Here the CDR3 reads CASAWTGPTDTQYF. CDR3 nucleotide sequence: TGTGCCAGCGCATGGACAGGTCCCACAGATACGCAGTATTTT.